These 9 T cell receptor beta chains share one sample of origin, sequenced in a study of early T cells in non-severe SARS-CoV-2 infection. TCRdb fed the 5' RACE reads into MiXCR, producing one record per CDR3 protein. The table shows tens of thousands of distinct CDR3 sequences, with 12% occurring only once. The sample consisted of whole blood. These TCRs come from an adult who was a healthcare worker with PCR-confirmed SARS-CoV-2 infection or an uninfected control (not recorded which).

This clonotype was picked up many times. The CDR3 protein is CASSFPRGATEAFF. In nucleotides, the CDR3 is TGTGCCAGCAGCTTTCCCAGGGGAGCCACTGAAGCTTTCTTT. This chain uses TRBV12-3 or TRBV12-4 with TRBJ1-1, with a weak D call TRBD1 (6 bases). The CDR3 runs to 14 residues. V lost 6 bases and J lost 4, with 15 bases in between.

This clonotype was seen more than once but under ten times. The chain recombines TRBV6-5 with TRBJ2-7; D tentatively fits TRBD1 or TRBD2 (6 bases each). Per germline, CDR1 MNHEY and CDR2 SVGAGI. The CDR3 totals 14 residues. V was cut by 2 bases and J by 7 bases, with 15 bases left in between. CDR3 sequence: CASSYGGGPGEQYF. The CDR3 DNA is TGTGCCAGCAGTTACGGTGGGGGGCCGGGGGAGCAGTACTTC.

This clonotype has a handful of counts. The chain employs TRBV10-3 and TRBJ2-7; D not resolved. Between the trimmed V and J ends, which lost 3 bases and 0 bases, there was a span of 3 bases. The germline CDR1 and CDR2 sequences are ENHRY and SYGVKD. The CDR3 loop spans 12 amino acids. For the CDR3, the DNA is TGTGCCATCAGTGAAACCTCCTACGAGCAGTACTTC. The encoded protein is CAISETSYEQYF.

This clonotype was recorded many times. The gene calls are TRBV19 and TRBJ2-1; D call uncertain. Trimming shortened V by 4 bases and J by 2 bases, and 9 bases separated the two germline ends. The germline V gene has CDR1 LNHDA and CDR2 SQIVND (reference sequence). The CDR3 runs to 14 residues. CDR3 loop: CASSKLRTYNEQFF. In DNA form, the CDR3 reads TGTGCCAGTAGTAAGCTTCGCACCTACAATGAGCAGTTCTTC.

This clonotype turned up a few times. This rearrangement joins TRBV20-1 to TRBJ2-7; a possible D gene is TRBD2 (5 bases). V shed 3 bases and J shed 6 bases, with 12 bases lying between them. Germline CDR1 DFQATT, CDR2 SNEGSKA (reference sequence). This CDR3 region has 12 residues. CDR3 amino acids: CSARGGGPEQYF. The CDR3 DNA follows: TGCAGTGCTAGGGGCGGCGGGCCCGAGCAGTACTTC.

This clonotype was seen repeatedly, ten times or more. The J gene is TRBJ1-4, the V gene TRBV7-8; TRBD1 is a possible D gene (6 bases). V was pared by 1 base and J by 6 bases, with 12 bases between. Germline assignment: CDR1 SGHVS and CDR2 FQNEAQ. There are 15 residues in the CDR3. The CDR3 sequence is CASSLGAQGYEKLFF. The CDR3 DNA reads as TGTGCCAGCAGCTTAGGGGCACAGGGCTATGAAAAACTGTTTTTT.

At least ten counts were recorded for this clonotype. J is TRBJ2-5 and V is TRBV20-1, with D possibly TRBD2 on 6 matching bases. From germline, CDR1 is DFQATT and CDR2 SNEGSKA (reference sequence). Trimming stripped 3 bases from V and 5 bases from J, with 13 bases between. CDR3 length: 13 amino acids. CDR3 residues: CSASLGRGETQYF. CDR3 DNA: TGCAGTGCTAGCCTCGGGCGGGGTGAGACCCAGTACTTC.

The V gene is TRBV7-2, the J gene TRBJ2-1; D is ambiguous. Between the trimmed V and J ends, which lost 3 bases and 10 bases, there was a span of 4 bases. Germline CDR1 reads SGHTA; CDR2 reads FQGNSA. The CDR3 has 10 amino acids. DNA of the CDR3: TGTGCCAGCAGCTTTAAAGAGCAGTTCTTC. This gives the protein CASSFKEQFF.

The rearrangement uses TRBV29-1 and TRBJ2-5, with D unclear. Trimming cost V 7 bases and J 5 bases, with 8 bases left between them. Germline V gene sequence: CDR1 SQVTM, CDR2 ANQGSEA. The CDR3 spans 10 residues. Here the CDR3 DNA reads TGCAGCGCCCGACGGGAGACCCAGTACTTC. It encodes CSARRETQYF.